The clone carrying this T cell receptor beta chain was counted between two and nine times. This specimen belongs to a study of blood T cell repertoires in COVID-19. The CDR3 consists of 17 residues. V lost 0 bases, J lost 3 bases, and 9 bases stayed unmatched. CDR1 is KGHSH, CDR2 LQKENI, per germline. Methods used by the authors: Amplified reference gene primers provided the basis for estimating nucleated cell counts. The protocol was immunoSEQ multiplex PCR, while the TCRdb copy is restricted to in-frame clones and leaves out a portion. V and J calls and clone size are given by that table; D and trimming were obtained from the DNA. The data show 35,000 to 40,000 clones, approximately 91% seen once.

What was sequenced was peripheral blood. This rearrangement joins TRBV18 to TRBJ2-5; 8 positions match TRBD1. This clonotype was obtained from an older man with active COVID-19. CDR3 in amino acids: CASSPPRGRGPKETQYF. DNA of the CDR3: TGTGCCAGCTCACCACCCCGGGGCAGGGGGCCGAAAGAGACCCAGTACTTC.